Detailed here is one T cell receptor (beta chain). Antigen specificity is unknown. A read error may account for a junction end that differs from germline. This specimen comes from a study of CD8+CD57+ T cells in acquired aplastic anemia. Study summary: Healthy donors yielded roughly 9.8 million CD4+ cell reads on average. Study observations and caveats: The study identified around 28 CD8+ CDR3 sequences shared by patients and controls.

Genomic DNA constituted the template upon which TCR beta VDJ and CDR3 profiling was performed. TCRdb re-analysed the reads in MiXCR, keeping a single row per CDR3 protein. Of about 190,000 distinct CDR3 sequences in the sample, 54% were seen once. Sequenced sample: sorted CD4+, CD8+, or CD8+CD57+ T cells (not recorded which) from PBMCs. The receptor was derived from a human donor in good health, serving as a control.

The CDR3 protein is CASSRGGAVYEQYF. The CDR3 DNA is TGTGCTAGCAGCCGAGGAGGGGCAGTCTACGAGCAGTACTTC. The chain employs TRBV7-2 and TRBJ2-7, with D possibly matching TRBD2 (6 bases). The CDR3 is 14 residues long. From germline, CDR1 is SGHTA and CDR2 FQGNSA.